These 4 T cell receptor beta chains share one sample of origin, sequenced in a study of beta chain features in type 1 diabetes. Study observations and caveats: Moderate but significant shortening of TCRB CDR3s was recorded in all four CD4+ subsets from Type 1 diabetes patients.

These receptors have no identified antigens. Isolated RNA was reverse transcribed in full, so expressed TCRB transcripts were sequenced. The assay was immunoSEQ multiplex PCR, and TCRdb's table has in-frame clones only and misses some. The sample has 300,000 to 400,000 clones, 9.6% seen once. Material for sequencing was central memory CD4+ T cells from blood. The receptor source for this set is a man aged 25 to 45 with type 1 diabetes.

The V gene is TRBV9, the J gene TRBJ2-7; 7 bases align to TRBD1. V lost 4 bases, J lost 4 bases, and 8 bases stayed unmatched. This CDR3 contains 14 residues. CDR1 and CDR2 (germline): SGDLS, YYNGEE. CDR3 coding DNA: TGTGCCAGCAGCCCACGGGACAGAGATTACGAGCAGTACTTC. It codes for CASSPRDRDYEQYF. The variable domain in full, completed from reference TRBV9 and TRBJ2-7, reads DSGVTQTPKHLITATGQRVTLRCSPRSGDLSVYWYQQSLDQGLQFLIQYYNGEERAKGNILERFSAQQFPDLHSELNLSSLELGDSALYFCASSPRDRDYEQYFGPGTRLTVT.

This clone came up many times. The chain employs TRBV7-3 and TRBJ2-3; 8 bases map to TRBD1. Germline V gene lookup returns CDR1 SGHTA and CDR2 FQGTGA. J lost 3 bases, V lost 5 bases, and 4 bases had no gene match. CDR3 length: 14 amino acids. The CDR3: CASSQTGATDTQYF. As DNA, the CDR3 is TGTGCCAGCAGCCAGACAGGGGCGACAGATACGCAGTATTTT.

The CDR3: CASSQDHGGVGINIQYF. The CDR3 DNA is TGTGCCAGCAGCCAAGATCATGGGGGAGTGGGGATAAACATTCAGTACTTC. J is TRBJ2-4 and V is TRBV5-5, with D perhaps assigned TRBD1 or TRBD2 (5 bases each). V shed 4 bases and J shed 6 bases, with 23 bases lying between them. CDR3 length: 17 residues. In germline, CDR1 is SGHKS, CDR2 YYEKEE (reference sequence).

The J gene is TRBJ2-1, the V gene TRBV7-2, with 14 bases fitting TRBD2. J was trimmed by 4 bases and V by 4 bases; bases with no gene match: 9. This CDR3 is 18 amino acids long. CDR1 is SGHTA and CDR2 is FQGNSA in the germline V gene. CDR3 region: CASSSRGLAGGGYNEQFF. For the CDR3, the DNA is TGTGCCAGCAGCTCACGAGGACTAGCGGGAGGTGGGTACAATGAGCAGTTCTTC.